The clone carrying this T cell receptor (beta chain) has a single count. Unique molecular identifiers were built into the TCRbeta library. A single record per CDR3 protein comes from TCRdb applying MiXCR to the PCR reads. Counted here are roughly 300,000 distinct CDR3 sequences, around a tenth occurring once; the ten biggest clones make up around 2.5%. This entry belongs to a study of T-cell reconstitution after alpha-beta-depleted transplantation in children. The CDR3 runs 12 residues. The V and J ends lost 2 bases and 2 bases respectively, with 7 bases between them. CDR1 and CDR2 (germline): GTSNPN, SVGIG (reference sequence).

The starting material was PBMCs from the stem cell graft donor, obtained from the stem cell graft. V gene TRBV30 combines with J gene TRBJ2-7; D is uncertain. This TCR came from a human donor who donated a stem cell graft to a child with acute lymphoblastic leukemia. CDR3 region: CAWSSGAYEQYF. In DNA form, the CDR3 reads TGTGCCTGGAGTTCAGGCGCCTACGAGCAGTACTTC.